The 6 T cell receptor beta chains below were found in one sample sequenced in a study of blood T cell repertoires in COVID-19. Libraries were prepared by immunoSEQ multiplex PCR; TCRdb keeps only in-frame clonotypes and omits some of them. The sample has some 100,000 clones; around 90% are singletons. Sequenced material: peripheral blood. These receptor sequences come from a human donor in a cohort sampled during active COVID-19.

The rearrangement uses TRBV3-1 (or the pseudogene TRBV3-2) and TRBJ2-2; possibly TRBD2 for D (6 bases). The ends were cut back, 7 bases at V and 4 bases at J, with 19 bases in the middle. CDR1 is LGHDT and CDR2 is YNNKEL in the germline V gene (reference sequence). The CDR3 totals 16 residues. CDR3 DNA: TGTGCCAGCACCGAATCTGGGACTGTGGGCACCGGGGAGCTGTTTTTT. This codes for CASTESGTVGTGELFF.

The genes are TRBV4-1 and TRBJ1-1; tentative D call: TRBD1 (6 bases). V gave up 1 base and J gave up 0 bases, with 15 bases separating them. The CDR3 has 17 residues. In germline, CDR1 is MGHRA, CDR2 YSYEKL. CDR3 region: CASSQVVLTGMNTEAFF. DNA of the CDR3: TGCGCCAGCAGCCAAGTGGTACTTACAGGGATGAACACTGAAGCTTTCTTT.

V gene TRBV19 combines with J gene TRBJ1-5; weak D call: TRBD1 (5 bases). The ends were cut back, 7 bases at V and 3 bases at J, with 25 bases in the middle. The germline gives CDR1 LNHDA, CDR2 SQIVND (reference sequence). The CDR3 runs 18 residues. CDR3 in DNA: TGTGCCAGTAAGGTCGTGATTAGGGGTCAACACTACAATCAGCCCCAGCATTTT. Its protein product is CASKVVIRGQHYNQPQHF.

The chain employs TRBV7-9 and TRBJ2-7; 10 bases map to TRBD1. Looked up from germline, CDR1 is SEHNR and CDR2 is FQNEAQ (reference sequence). CDR3 length: 14 amino acids. Germline trimming cut 5 bases from V and 1 base from J; bases unmatched to any gene: 2. CDR3 sequence: CASSRTGGSYEQYF. The CDR3 region has the DNA TGTGCCAGCAGCCGGACAGGGGGGTCCTACGAGCAGTACTTC.

CDR3: CASSYRGSPYEQYF. CDR3 coding DNA: TGTGCCAGCAGTTACCGAGGAAGCCCCTACGAGCAGTACTTC. This chain joins TRBV6-6 and TRBJ2-7; no clear D. The length of the CDR3 is 14 residues. Germline lookup yields CDR1 MNHNY and CDR2 SVGAGI (reference sequence). Deletions cut 2 bases from V and 2 bases from J, with 10 bases between.

The chain links TRBV2 to TRBJ1-1, with D possibly matching TRBD1 (5 bases). The CDR3 covers 13 residues. Germline CDR1 and CDR2: SNHLY and FYNNEI. V was trimmed by 4 bases and J by 4 bases, leaving 10 bases between them. CDR3 DNA sequence: TGTGCCAGCAGTGGGCAGGGTAGCACTGAAGCTTTCTTT. Translation gives CASSGQGSTEAFF. The variable domain in full, completed from reference TRBV2 and TRBJ1-1, reads EPEVTQTPSHQVTQMGQEVILRCVPISNHLYFYWYRQILGQKVEFLVSFYNNEISEKSEIFDDQFSVERPDGSNFTLKIRSTKLEDSAMYFCASSGQGSTEAFFGQGTRLTVV.